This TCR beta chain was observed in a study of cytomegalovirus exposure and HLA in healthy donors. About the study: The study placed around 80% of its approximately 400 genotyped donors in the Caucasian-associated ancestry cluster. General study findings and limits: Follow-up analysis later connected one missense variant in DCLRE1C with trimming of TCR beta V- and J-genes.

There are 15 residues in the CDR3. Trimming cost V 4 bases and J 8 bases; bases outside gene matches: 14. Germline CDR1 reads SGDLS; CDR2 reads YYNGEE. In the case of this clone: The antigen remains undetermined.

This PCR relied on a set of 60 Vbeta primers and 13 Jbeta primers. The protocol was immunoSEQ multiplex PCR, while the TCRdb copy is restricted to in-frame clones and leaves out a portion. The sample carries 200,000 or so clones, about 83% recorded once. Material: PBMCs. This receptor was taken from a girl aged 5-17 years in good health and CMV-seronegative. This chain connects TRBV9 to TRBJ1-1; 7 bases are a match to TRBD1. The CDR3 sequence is CASSSQTGQTSEAFF. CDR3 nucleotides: TGTGCCAGCAGCTCCCAGACAGGGCAGACCTCCGAAGCTTTCTTT.